The source of this T cell receptor (beta chain) is a study of cytomegalovirus exposure and HLA in healthy donors. Amplification used 60 Vbeta primers and 13 Jbeta primers. Clones were read by immunoSEQ multiplex PCR, and TCRdb kept only the in-frame ones, dropping some. The table shows 200,000 to 250,000 clones, with 82% occurring only once. General study findings and limits: Reportedly, cytomegalovirus status was diagnosed with high sensitivity and specificity. Three of the chains that were CMV-associated were confirmed in vitro to be specific for CMV antigens. One variant, a missense change in DCLRE1C, was linked in a later analysis to TCR beta V- and J-gene trimming. What a later analysis reportedly showed was that an Asian-associated ancestry cluster had fewer N-insertions than the roughly 700-donor mean.

The table lists this clone with a count of one. Its antigen is as yet unknown. The trim removed 3 bases at V and 7 bases at J, leaving 5 bases unmatched. This CDR3 region has 13 residues. Looked up from germline, CDR1 is SQVTM and CDR2 is ANQGSEA. This sequence joins TRBV29-1 and TRBJ2-2; TRBD1 matches 7 bases. Sequencing was done on a sample of PBMCs. The TCR originated in a woman between 40 and 55 years old in good health and CMV-seronegative. The chain's CDR3 is CSVDEGAGGELFF. In nucleotides, the CDR3 is TGCAGCGTTGATGAGGGGGCTGGCGGGGAGCTGTTTTTT.